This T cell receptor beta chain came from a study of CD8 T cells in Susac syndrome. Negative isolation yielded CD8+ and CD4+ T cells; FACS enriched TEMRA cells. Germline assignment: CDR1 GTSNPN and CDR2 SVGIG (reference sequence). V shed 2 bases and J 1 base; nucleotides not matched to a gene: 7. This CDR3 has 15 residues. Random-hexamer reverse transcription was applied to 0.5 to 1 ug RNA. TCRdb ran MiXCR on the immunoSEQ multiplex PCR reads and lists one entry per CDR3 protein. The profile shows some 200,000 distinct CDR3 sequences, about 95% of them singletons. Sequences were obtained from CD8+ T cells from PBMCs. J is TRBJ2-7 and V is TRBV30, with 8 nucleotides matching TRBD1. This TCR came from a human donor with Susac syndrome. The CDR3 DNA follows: TGTGCCTGGAGTATAGGACAGGGTCGGTCCTACGAGCAGTACTTC. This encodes CAWSIGQGRSYEQYF.